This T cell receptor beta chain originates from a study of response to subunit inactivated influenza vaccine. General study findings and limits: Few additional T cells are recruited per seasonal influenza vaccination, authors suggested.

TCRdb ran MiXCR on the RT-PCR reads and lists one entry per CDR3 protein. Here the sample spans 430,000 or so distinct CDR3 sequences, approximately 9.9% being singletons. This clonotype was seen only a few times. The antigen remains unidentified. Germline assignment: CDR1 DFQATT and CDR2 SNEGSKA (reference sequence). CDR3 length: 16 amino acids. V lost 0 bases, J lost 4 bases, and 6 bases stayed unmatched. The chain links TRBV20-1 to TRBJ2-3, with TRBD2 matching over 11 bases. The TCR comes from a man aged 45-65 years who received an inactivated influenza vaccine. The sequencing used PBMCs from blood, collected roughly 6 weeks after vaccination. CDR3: CSARDSGRAKADTQYF. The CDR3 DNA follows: TGCAGTGCTAGAGATAGCGGGAGGGCCAAAGCAGATACGCAGTATTTT.